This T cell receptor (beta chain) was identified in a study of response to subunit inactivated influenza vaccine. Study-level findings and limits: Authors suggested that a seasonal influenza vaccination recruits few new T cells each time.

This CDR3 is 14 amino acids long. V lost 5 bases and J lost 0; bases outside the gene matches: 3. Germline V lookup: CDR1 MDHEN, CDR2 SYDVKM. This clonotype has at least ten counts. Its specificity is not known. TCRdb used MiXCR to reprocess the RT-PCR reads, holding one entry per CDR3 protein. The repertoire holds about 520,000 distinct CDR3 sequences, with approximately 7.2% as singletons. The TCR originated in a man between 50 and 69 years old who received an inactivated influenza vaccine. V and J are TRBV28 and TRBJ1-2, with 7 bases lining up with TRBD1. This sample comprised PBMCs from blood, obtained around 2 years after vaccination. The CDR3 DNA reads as TGTGCCAGCAGTCGGCAGGGGGCTAACTATGGCTACACCTTC. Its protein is CASSRQGANYGYTF.